This TCR beta chain originates from a study of Ad26.COV2.S vaccination and SARS-CoV-2 variants. Whole-study findings and limits: In vaccinated individuals, spike-specific CD8+ and CD4+ T cell responses reportedly displayed substantial breadth.

In regard to this clone: Its antigen is not known. Relative to the germline gene, one junction end is altered; a read error may explain this.

Germline-derived CDR1 and CDR2 are SGHDT and YYEEEE. The length of the CDR3 is 14 residues. Treatment denoted: 19 received Ad26.COV2.S at low or high dose, single or two shots; roughly five received placebo; per-sample allocation not given. Sample collection was performed on day 63 after the first vaccine or placebo injection. TCRdb's table, derived via immunoSEQ multiplex PCR, lists solely in-frame clones and lacks some. Of 400,000 to 500,000 clones in the sample, approximately 88% are singletons; the top ten hold 3.5% to 4%. This sequence joins TRBV5-6 and TRBJ2-7, with 9 bases fitting TRBD1. The sample was peripheral blood, taken in a trial of Ad26.COV2.S vaccine versus placebo. This clonotype originated in a person aged 18-60 years who received the Ad26.COV2.S COVID-19 vaccine or a placebo. The CDR3 spells CASSLAVQGAVRAF. The CDR3 region has the DNA TGTGCCAGCAGCTTGGCCGTACAGGGGGCAGTCCGCGCTTTC. The whole variable domain, remainder taken from reference TRBV5-6 and TRBJ2-7, is DAGVTQSPTHLIKTRGQQVTLRCSPKSGHDTVSWYQQALGQGPQFIFQYYEEEERQRGNFPDRFSGHQFPNYSSELNVNALLLGDSALYLCASSLAVQGAVRAFGPGTRLTVT.